Listed here is a single TCR beta chain. No antigen is known for it. CDR1 is MDHEN and CDR2 is SYDVKM in the germline V gene. The CDR3 has 16 residues. Trimming stripped 6 bases from V and 0 bases from J, with 14 bases between. The data stem from a study of cytomegalovirus exposure and HLA in healthy donors. Study conclusions and caveats: In a later analysis, TCR beta V- and J-gene trimming showed a link to a missense DCLRE1C variant. Presence/absence analyses took donor sequencing depth as roughly uniform.

13 Jbeta primers and 60 Vbeta primers were used for the PCR. Sequencing was performed with immunoSEQ multiplex PCR; in TCRdb, only in-frame clones are kept and a portion is missing. The record lists 65,000 to 85,000 clones, of which the ten most abundant hold around 2.4%. This clonotype was obtained from a female donor in good health and CMV-seropositive. The V gene is TRBV28, the J gene TRBJ1-4; tentatively, D is TRBD1 (5 bases). Sequenced: PBMCs. Here the CDR3 reads CASSPGGIPTNEKLFF. The CDR3 nucleotides read TGTGCCAGCAGCCCGGGGGGGATCCCAACTAATGAAAAACTGTTTTTT.